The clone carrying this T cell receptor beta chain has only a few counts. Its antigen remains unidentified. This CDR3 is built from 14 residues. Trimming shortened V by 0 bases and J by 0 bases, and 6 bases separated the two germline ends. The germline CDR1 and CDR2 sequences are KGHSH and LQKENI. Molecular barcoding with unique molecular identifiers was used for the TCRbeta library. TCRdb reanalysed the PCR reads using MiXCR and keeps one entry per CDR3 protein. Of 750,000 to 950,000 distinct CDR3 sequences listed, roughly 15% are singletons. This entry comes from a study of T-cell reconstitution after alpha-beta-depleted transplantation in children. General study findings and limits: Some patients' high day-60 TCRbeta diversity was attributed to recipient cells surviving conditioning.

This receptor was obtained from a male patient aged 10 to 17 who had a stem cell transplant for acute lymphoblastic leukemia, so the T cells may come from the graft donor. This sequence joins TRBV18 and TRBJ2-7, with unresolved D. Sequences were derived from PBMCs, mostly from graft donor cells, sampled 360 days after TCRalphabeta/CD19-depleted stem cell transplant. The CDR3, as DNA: TGTGCCAGCTCACCACCAGTCACCTCCTACGAGCAGTACTTC. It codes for CASSPPVTSYEQYF.